This TCR beta chain was found in a study of T-cell reconstitution after alpha-beta-depleted transplantation in children (dated by TCRdb to the mid-2010s). Study-wide context: Using TCR repertoire profiling, the study quantitatively followed how T-cell immune reconstitution unfolded in children after TCRalphabeta/CD19-depleted allogeneic hematopoietic cell transplantation.

In this sample, this clonotype turned up a few times. What this receptor recognizes is not known. No much larger clonotype is one base removed from it; base qualities were not supplied. The library was built by means of PCR. The listed sequencing device is Illumina HiSeq 2500. TCR libraries were prepared with molecular barcoding, using unique molecular identifiers to normalize TCRbeta repertoire quantification. The public reads were reprocessed in TCRdb via fastp at Q25 and MiXCR, keeping in-frame beta chains. Each entry is one CDR3 protein sequence, shown with its most common DNA and genes. In all, the sample holds 600,000 to 700,000 distinct CDR3 sequences, and roughly 15% of those were seen once. In total, the top ten clones hold approximately 1% of the sample. Sequences MDHEN (CDR1) and SYDVKM (CDR2) are obtained from the germline V gene. V has 7 bases trimmed and J has 8 bases trimmed; junction bases matching no gene number 9. The CDR3 goes from the cysteine to the phenylalanine over 14 residues. Only CDR3 DNA is held: 42 bases, read in frame from base 1.

The V gene is TRBV28 and the J gene is TRBJ2-1; TRBD1 fits 9 bases in the junction. The TCR comes from a human donor who donated a stem cell graft to a child with acute myeloid leukemia. Sequencing was performed on PBMCs from the stem cell graft donor, taken from the stem cell graft. The CDR3 loop reads CASTLGGQGYEQFF. In nucleotides, the sequence is TGTGCCAGCACCCTTGGGGGACAGGGCTATGAGCAGTTCTTC.